This is a list of T cell receptor beta chains from one sample in a study of long-term antiretroviral therapy in people with HIV. The table came from immunoSEQ multiplex PCR; TCRdb's copy has only in-frame clones and leaves some out. This table holds 20,000 to 25,000 clones, 81% found once. Specimen: unsorted PBMCs, collected 1.5 years after starting antiretroviral therapy. The source is a man aged 30 to 39 with HIV. Each CDR3 is given with its conserved first and last residue. A D gene is named only where the DNA matches it firmly. Clone size is not always given. Where it is, it says once, few, many or a class for expanded clones.

clone size,J gene,V gene,D gene,CDR3 protein,CDR3 DNA
-,TRBJ2-1,TRBV11-2,-,CASSLDGTSYNEQFF,TGTGCCAGCAGCTTAGACGGAACCTCCTACAATGAGCAGTTCTTC
-,TRBJ1-1,TRBV27,-,CASLGGVMNTEAFF,TGTGCCAGCTTGGGGGGAGTTATGAACACTGAAGCTTTCTTT
-,TRBJ2-7,TRBV6-5,TRBD1,CATEGQAPFYEQYF,TGTGCCACCGAGGGACAGGCCCCCTTCTACGAGCAGTACTTC
-,TRBJ1-1,TRBV5-6,TRBD1,CASSSRDRIITEAFF,TGTGCCAGCAGCTCCCGGGACAGAATAATCACTGAAGCTTTCTTT
-,TRBJ2-7,TRBV9,TRBD2,CASSPLAGSYEQYF,TGTGCCAGCAGCCCACTAGCGGGCTCCTACGAGCAGTACTTC
-,TRBJ2-2,TRBV9,TRBD2,CASSVAGGNLNTGELFF,TGTGCCAGCAGCGTAGCGGGGGGAAACTTGAACACCGGGGAGCTGTTTTTT
-,TRBJ1-6,TRBV2,-,CASSDQVKSYNSPLHF,TGTGCCAGCAGTGATCAGGTTAAATCCTATAATTCACCCCTCCACTTT
-,TRBJ1-2,TRBV4-3,-,CASSQRARGDYGYTF,TGCGCCAGCAGCCAACGGGCCCGGGGGGACTATGGCTACACCTTC
-,TRBJ1-6,TRBV30,-,CAWRQPNSPLHF,TGTGCCTGGAGACAGCCAAATTCACCCCTCCACTTT
-,TRBJ2-1,TRBV5-4,TRBD2,CASSLTSGRVNEQFF,TGTGCCAGCAGCTTGACTAGCGGGAGGGTGAATGAGCAGTTCTTC
-,TRBJ1-5,TRBV30,-,CAWSVGLGQPQHF,TGTGCCTGGAGTGTAGGGTTGGGTCAGCCCCAGCATTTT
once,TRBJ2-1,TRBV27,TRBD1,CASSLRDRVRSPYNEQFF,TGTGCCAGCAGTTTACGGGACAGGGTAAGGAGCCCCTACAATGAGCAGTTCTTC
-,TRBJ2-3,TRBV14,-,CASSQWLASDTQYF,TGTGCCAGCAGCCAGTGGCTAGCTTCGGATACGCAGTATTTT
-,TRBJ2-7,TRBV5-5,-,CASSWTAYEQYF,TGTGCCAGCAGCTGGACAGCCTACGAGCAGTACTTC
-,TRBJ1-1,TRBV5-1,-,CASSSNTEAFF,TGCGCCAGCAGCAGCAACACTGAAGCTTTCTTT
-,TRBJ2-7,TRBV21-1,-,CASSIVNWTHPYEQYF,TGTGCCAGCAGCATTGTGAATTGGACGCACCCTTACGAGCAGTACTTC
once,TRBJ2-7,TRBV28,-,CASTPFGQGSYEQYF,TGTGCCAGCACCCCATTCGGGCAGGGGTCCTACGAGCAGTACTTC
-,TRBJ1-1,TRBV9,-,CASSFDQGTEAFF,TGTGCCAGCAGTTTTGACCAGGGCACTGAAGCTTTCTTT
-,TRBJ1-5,TRBV19,-,CASSIGGLPQHF,TGTGCCAGTAGTATAGGCGGTCTGCCCCAGCATTTT
-,TRBJ2-7,TRBV11-2,TRBD2,CASSSLAGSSYEQYF,TGTGCCAGCAGCTCTTTAGCGGGGTCCTCCTACGAGCAGTACTTC
-,TRBJ2-5,TRBV5-1,TRBD1,CASSTGQGTETQYF,TGCGCCAGCAGCACCGGACAGGGGACCGAGACCCAGTACTTC
-,TRBJ2-1,TRBV5-4,-,CASSFNNEQFF,TGTGCCAGCAGCTTCAACAATGAGCAGTTCTTC
-,TRBJ1-6,TRBV14,-,CASSQVAGYYNSPLHF,TGTGCCAGCAGCCAAGTGGCAGGCTACTATAATTCACCCCTCCACTTT
-,TRBJ2-3,TRBV11-2,-,CASSLDNTDTQYF,TGTGCCAGCAGCTTAGATAACACAGATACGCAGTATTTT
once,TRBJ1-2,TRBV20-1,-,CSARERGGYTF,TGCAGTGCTAGAGAAAGGGGAGGCTACACCTTC
few,TRBJ2-7,TRBV7-3,TRBD2,CASSAGLAERLYF,TGTGCCAGCAGCGCGGGACTAGCGGAGAGGCTGTACTTC
few,TRBJ1-1,TRBV7-8,-,CASSPRPQTRRNTEAFF,TGTGCCAGCAGCCCGAGACCACAGACCCGTCGGAACACTGAAGCTTTCTTT
-,TRBJ1-2,TRBV9,TRBD1,CASSAKPGQGLGYGYTF,TGTGCCAGCAGCGCCAAGCCGGGACAGGGGCTTGGCTATGGCTACACCTTC
-,TRBJ1-1,TRBV5-4,TRBD1,CASSFDRGMTEAFF,TGTGCCAGCAGCTTCGACAGGGGGATGACTGAAGCTTTCTTT
-,TRBJ1-1,TRBV10-2,-,CASSELIGKAEAFF,TGCGCCAGCAGTGAGTTGATCGGGAAAGCTGAAGCTTTCTTT
-,TRBJ2-7,TRBV11-1,-,CASSLGEAQAYEQYF,TGTGCCAGCAGCTTGGGCGAGGCACAAGCCTACGAGCAGTACTTC
-,TRBJ2-1,TRBV18,TRBD1,CASSPETGYNEQFF,TGTGCCAGCTCACCGGAGACAGGGTACAATGAGCAGTTCTTC
-,TRBJ2-7,TRBV7-2,TRBD2,CASSRTVSGGSSYEQYF,TGTGCCAGCAGCCGCACCGTTAGCGGGGGGAGCTCCTACGAGCAGTACTTC
-,TRBJ2-5,TRBV30,TRBD1,CAWHDRDWETQYF,TGTGCCTGGCATGACAGGGATTGGGAGACCCAGTACTTC
-,TRBJ2-3,TRBV7-2,-,CASSAGKPSTDTQYF,TGTGCCAGCAGCGCCGGCAAACCTAGCACAGATACGCAGTATTTT
-,TRBJ2-1,TRBV19,TRBD2,CASSIGTSPNNEQFF,TGTGCCAGTAGTATAGGGACTAGCCCTAACAATGAGCAGTTCTTC
-,TRBJ1-6,TRBV5-1,-,CASRSSTENSPLHF,TGCGCCAGCAGATCCAGTACTGAAAATTCACCCCTCCACTTT
-,TRBJ2-7,TRBV7-2,-,CASSPRDLSYEQYF,TGTGCCAGCAGCCCCCGGGACCTCTCCTACGAGCAGTACTTC
-,TRBJ2-2,TRBV5-1,-,CASSLDGRNTGELFF,TGCGCCAGCAGCCTAGACGGGAGAAACACCGGGGAGCTGTTTTTT
-,TRBJ1-2,TRBV19,TRBD1,CASRQGGYLYGYTF,TGTGCCAGTAGACAGGGGGGCTACCTCTATGGCTACACCTTC
-,TRBJ2-7,TRBV2,TRBD1,CASSTGGISSYEQYF,TGTGCCAGCAGTACAGGGGGCATAAGCTCCTACGAGCAGTACTTC
-,TRBJ1-5,TRBV6-6,-,CASNQALENQPQHF,TGTGCCAGCAATCAGGCCCTCGAGAATCAGCCCCAGCATTTT
-,TRBJ2-1,TRBV11-3,-,CASNWDSEQFF,TGTGCCAGCAATTGGGACTCAGAGCAGTTCTTC
-,TRBJ2-1,TRBV11-3,-,CASSSATYNEQFF,TGTGCCAGCAGCTCTGCCACATACAATGAGCAGTTCTTC
-,TRBJ2-1,TRBV27,TRBD2,CASSLRGGNNEQFF,TGTGCCAGCAGTTTGCGGGGAGGGAACAATGAGCAGTTCTTC
-,TRBJ2-5,TRBV27,TRBD1,CASMEDRTEETQYF,TGTGCCAGCATGGAGGACAGGACGGAAGAGACCCAGTACTTC
-,TRBJ2-7,TRBV27,-,CASSFAPGSYYEQYF,TGTGCCAGCAGTTTCGCCCCTGGGTCTTACTACGAGCAGTACTTC
few,TRBJ1-2,TRBV7-9,-,CASGLTGEHGYTF,TGTGCCAGCGGATTGACCGGGGAGCATGGCTACACCTTC
-,TRBJ2-7,TRBV5-5,TRBD2,CASSPRDIAGVPPYEQYF,TGTGCCAGCAGCCCTAGAGACATAGCGGGGGTGCCCCCCTACGAGCAGTACTTC
-,TRBJ1-5,TRBV29-1,-,CSAQDPQGPQHF,TGCAGCGCCCAGGACCCCCAAGGGCCCCAGCATTTT
-,TRBJ1-1,TRBV7-8,-,CASSLRLGKNTEAFF,TGTGCCAGCAGCCTCAGGTTGGGCAAGAACACTGAAGCTTTCTTT
few,TRBJ2-7,TRBV4-1,TRBD2,CASSQDPGVAGAYEQYF,TGCGCCAGCAGCCAAGATCCGGGGGTAGCGGGGGCCTACGAGCAGTACTTC
few,TRBJ1-2,TRBV27,TRBD1,CASRRTDRDYGYTF,TGTGCCAGCAGACGCACCGACAGGGACTATGGCTACACCTTC
once,TRBJ1-2,TRBV4-3,-,CASRGVRTGYTF,TGCGCCAGCCGCGGGGTGAGGACCGGCTACACCTTC